A selection of T cell receptor beta chains follows, all from one sample in a study of human T cells and chemical hapten exposure. Each CDR3 protein is one row after TCRdb ran MiXCR on the RACE reads. This table has 97,000 or so distinct CDR3 sequences, 25% to 35% appearing once. The sample here was whole blood, taken in connection with sensitization to the hapten diphenylcyclopropenone (DPC). The source is a man aged 35-49 years with alopecia areata. Some clones in this sample may be carry-over from other donors' samples. CDR3s include the opening cysteine and the closing phenylalanine or tryptophan. Fields, in order: J gene, clone size, D gene, V gene, CDR3 protein, CDR3 DNA. The D gene is left open where the match is weak. Clone size is shown for a subset of rows, as once, few, many or a class of expanded clone.

j_gene: TRBJ2-5
abundance: NA
d_gene: NA
v_gene: TRBV30
CDR3aa: CAWRSAGAGTQYF
CDR3nt: TGTGCCTGGCGCTCTGCCGGAGCGGGGACCCAGTACTTC

j_gene: TRBJ2-3
abundance: few
d_gene: NA
v_gene: TRBV12-3/TRBV12-4
CDR3aa: CASSPGGSGVFASSTDTQYF
CDR3nt: TGTGCCAGCAGCCCCGGGGGTAGCGGAGTCTTCGCCTCTAGCACAGATACGCAGTATTTT

j_gene: TRBJ2-3
abundance: NA
d_gene: TRBD1
v_gene: TRBV24-1
CDR3aa: CATSDRQGEGTDTQYF
CDR3nt: TGTGCCACCAGTGATAGACAGGGGGAAGGCACAGATACGCAGTATTTT

j_gene: TRBJ1-4
abundance: few
d_gene: NA
v_gene: TRBV14
CDR3aa: CASSQGYRQVHATNEKLFF
CDR3nt: TGTGCCAGCAGCCAAGGTTACAGACAAGTTCATGCGACTAATGAAAAACTGTTTTTT

j_gene: TRBJ2-3
abundance: NA
d_gene: TRBD2
v_gene: TRBV7-2
CDR3aa: CASSFPSGTQYF
CDR3nt: TGTGCCAGCAGCTTCCCTAGCGGCACGCAGTATTTT

j_gene: TRBJ2-3
abundance: few
d_gene: NA
v_gene: TRBV6-2/TRBV6-3
CDR3aa: CASSWDQVTDTQYF
CDR3nt: TGTGCCAGCAGCTGGGACCAAGTCACAGATACGCAGTATTTT

j_gene: TRBJ2-1
abundance: NA
d_gene: TRBD2
v_gene: TRBV7-9
CDR3aa: CASSFQSGEHNEQFF
CDR3nt: TGTGCCAGCAGCTTTCAGAGCGGGGAGCACAATGAGCAGTTCTTC

j_gene: TRBJ2-3
abundance: NA
d_gene: NA
v_gene: TRBV7-8
CDR3aa: CASSLFQSGSTDTQYF
CDR3nt: TGTGCCAGCAGCTTATTCCAAAGCGGGAGCACAGATACGCAGTATTTT

j_gene: TRBJ2-7
abundance: NA
d_gene: TRBD2
v_gene: TRBV27
CDR3aa: CASSLRLAGPSYEQYF
CDR3nt: TGTGCCAGCAGTTTACGGCTAGCGGGGCCCTCCTACGAGCAGTACTTC

j_gene: TRBJ2-3
abundance: NA
d_gene: NA
v_gene: TRBV5-1
CDR3aa: CASSRSGPSTDTQYF
CDR3nt: TGCGCCAGCAGCCGTAGCGGACCTAGCACAGATACGCAGTATTTT

j_gene: TRBJ2-7
abundance: few
d_gene: NA
v_gene: TRBV5-1
CDR3aa: CASSPELPSYEQYF
CDR3nt: TGCGCCAGCAGCCCGGAGCTCCCCTCCTACGAGCAGTACTTC

j_gene: TRBJ1-5
abundance: NA
d_gene: TRBD1
v_gene: TRBV7-2
CDR3aa: CASSQGQGHQPQHF
CDR3nt: TGTGCCAGCAGCCAAGGACAGGGTCATCAGCCCCAGCATTTT

j_gene: TRBJ2-7
abundance: NA
d_gene: TRBD2
v_gene: TRBV5-4
CDR3aa: CASSIGLVEQYF
CDR3nt: TGTGCCAGCAGCATCGGACTAGTCGAGCAGTACTTC

j_gene: TRBJ2-7
abundance: few
d_gene: TRBD2
v_gene: TRBV24-1
CDR3aa: CATSDPAGAVYEQYF
CDR3nt: TGTGCCACCAGTGACCCAGCGGGAGCGGTCTACGAGCAGTACTTC

j_gene: TRBJ2-1
abundance: NA
d_gene: NA
v_gene: TRBV7-2
CDR3aa: CASSSERAAMNEQFF
CDR3nt: TGTGCCAGCAGCTCTGAGCGGGCTGCTATGAATGAGCAGTTCTTC

j_gene: TRBJ1-5
abundance: NA
d_gene: NA
v_gene: TRBV6-2/TRBV6-3
CDR3aa: CASSYQGPQHF
CDR3nt: TGTGCCAGCAGTTACCAGGGTCCCCAGCATTTT

j_gene: TRBJ2-1
abundance: NA
d_gene: TRBD1
v_gene: TRBV20-1
CDR3aa: CSAPFPGQGAVNEQFF
CDR3nt: TGCAGTGCTCCTTTCCCCGGACAGGGGGCAGTCAATGAGCAGTTCTTC

j_gene: TRBJ2-3
abundance: NA
d_gene: TRBD1
v_gene: TRBV29-1
CDR3aa: CSVDGTGSTDTQYF
CDR3nt: TGCAGCGTTGATGGGACAGGAAGCACAGATACGCAGTATTTT

j_gene: TRBJ2-3
abundance: few
d_gene: TRBD1
v_gene: TRBV6-6
CDR3aa: CANPRDRRDTQYF
CDR3nt: TGTGCCAACCCCCGGGACAGACGAGATACGCAGTATTTT

j_gene: TRBJ2-3
abundance: few
d_gene: TRBD2
v_gene: TRBV28
CDR3aa: CASSAFAGVPTDTQYF
CDR3nt: TGTGCCAGCAGCGCCTTTGCGGGAGTCCCCACAGATACGCAGTATTTT

j_gene: TRBJ2-7
abundance: few
d_gene: NA
v_gene: TRBV28
CDR3aa: CASSSRYEQYF
CDR3nt: TGTGCCAGCAGCTCCCGTTACGAGCAGTACTTC

j_gene: TRBJ2-1
abundance: few
d_gene: TRBD2
v_gene: TRBV5-4
CDR3aa: CATQLAASRDNEQFF
CDR3nt: TGTGCCACTCAACTAGCGGCCTCGAGGGACAATGAGCAGTTCTTC

j_gene: TRBJ2-3
abundance: NA
d_gene: TRBD2
v_gene: TRBV6-5
CDR3aa: CASSPGLARSTDTQYF
CDR3nt: TGTGCCAGCAGCCCGGGACTAGCGAGGAGCACAGATACGCAGTATTTT

j_gene: TRBJ2-2
abundance: few
d_gene: NA
v_gene: TRBV2
CDR3aa: CASKDTGELFF
CDR3nt: TGTGCCAGCAAGGACACCGGGGAGCTGTTTTTT

j_gene: TRBJ2-3
abundance: few
d_gene: NA
v_gene: TRBV28
CDR3aa: CASKTGVIADTQYF
CDR3nt: TGTGCCAGCAAAACCGGGGTGATCGCAGATACGCAGTATTTT

j_gene: TRBJ1-6
abundance: once
d_gene: NA
v_gene: TRBV11-2
CDR3aa: CASSRGGADNSPLHF
CDR3nt: TGTGCCAGCAGCCGGGGAGGCGCGGATAATTCACCCCTCCACTTT

j_gene: TRBJ2-7
abundance: NA
d_gene: NA
v_gene: TRBV2
CDR3aa: CASRQGLLVYNQYF
CDR3nt: TGTGCCAGCAGGCAAGGGTTACTGGTGTATAATCAGTACTTC

j_gene: TRBJ1-1
abundance: NA
d_gene: NA
v_gene: TRBV28
CDR3aa: CASSLVQKNTEAFF
CDR3nt: TGTGCCAGCAGTTTAGTACAGAAGAACACTGAAGCTTTCTTT

j_gene: TRBJ2-5
abundance: NA
d_gene: TRBD1
v_gene: TRBV20-1
CDR3aa: CSAFPDRVETQYF
CDR3nt: TGCAGTGCTTTTCCGGACAGGGTAGAGACCCAGTACTTC

j_gene: TRBJ2-2
abundance: NA
d_gene: NA
v_gene: TRBV20-1
CDR3aa: CSASRRTNTGELFF
CDR3nt: TGCAGTGCCAGCCGACGGACGAACACCGGGGAGCTGTTTTTT

j_gene: TRBJ2-3
abundance: NA
d_gene: NA
v_gene: TRBV14
CDR3aa: CASSQDLALNGDTQYF
CDR3nt: TGTGCCAGCAGCCAAGATCTGGCACTAAACGGAGATACGCAGTATTTT

j_gene: TRBJ1-5
abundance: NA
d_gene: TRBD1
v_gene: TRBV15
CDR3aa: CATSSLTGIGQPQHF
CDR3nt: TGTGCCACCAGCAGCCTGACAGGGATAGGTCAGCCCCAGCATTTT

j_gene: TRBJ1-1
abundance: few
d_gene: TRBD1
v_gene: TRBV20-1
CDR3aa: CSAGGAGTEAFF
CDR3nt: TGCAGCGCAGGGGGTGCTGGCACTGAAGCTTTCTTT

j_gene: TRBJ2-1
abundance: NA
d_gene: NA
v_gene: TRBV7-9
CDR3aa: CASSFVPATAGMGNEQFF
CDR3nt: TGTGCCAGCAGCTTCGTTCCGGCTACGGCAGGGATGGGGAATGAGCAGTTCTTC

j_gene: TRBJ1-1
abundance: few
d_gene: NA
v_gene: TRBV20-1
CDR3aa: CSARDDGFGTEAFF
CDR3nt: TGCAGTGCTAGAGATGACGGGTTTGGCACTGAAGCTTTCTTT

j_gene: TRBJ2-6
abundance: many
d_gene: NA
v_gene: TRBV18
CDR3aa: CASSDSSGANVLTF
CDR3nt: TGTGCCAGCAGTGACAGCTCTGGGGCCAACGTCCTGACTTTC

j_gene: TRBJ2-5
abundance: NA
d_gene: NA
v_gene: TRBV5-1
CDR3aa: CASSLDETQYF
CDR3nt: TGCGCCAGCAGCTTGGATGAGACCCAGTACTTC

j_gene: TRBJ2-3
abundance: NA
d_gene: TRBD2
v_gene: TRBV7-2
CDR3aa: CASSLSIRSSGISTDTQYF
CDR3nt: TGTGCCAGCAGCTTATCAATTAGGAGTAGCGGGATTAGCACAGATACGCAGTATTTT

j_gene: TRBJ2-1
abundance: NA
d_gene: TRBD1
v_gene: TRBV5-1
CDR3aa: CASSHSGQGTPNEQFF
CDR3nt: TGCGCCAGCAGCCACTCGGGACAGGGGACTCCCAATGAGCAGTTCTTC

j_gene: TRBJ2-2
abundance: NA
d_gene: TRBD2
v_gene: TRBV7-2
CDR3aa: CASSPLAGTGELFF
CDR3nt: TGTGCCAGCAGCCCCCTAGCGGGCACCGGGGAGCTGTTTTTT

j_gene: TRBJ2-7
abundance: few
d_gene: NA
v_gene: TRBV7-9
CDR3aa: CASSARTANKEQYF
CDR3nt: TGTGCCAGCAGCGCCCGGACAGCCAACAAAGAGCAGTACTTC

j_gene: TRBJ2-7
abundance: many
d_gene: NA
v_gene: TRBV27
CDR3aa: CASSFGPPPGYEQYF
CDR3nt: TGTGCCAGCAGTTTCGGCCCCCCCCCGGGATACGAGCAGTACTTC

j_gene: TRBJ2-7
abundance: NA
d_gene: NA
v_gene: TRBV7-2
CDR3aa: CASSLARWSERQTLSYEQYF
CDR3nt: TGTGCCAGCAGCTTAGCCCGGTGGTCGGAGCGGCAAACACTCTCCTACGAGCAGTACTTC

j_gene: TRBJ2-3
abundance: few
d_gene: TRBD1
v_gene: TRBV2
CDR3aa: CASSDGTGSTDTQYF
CDR3nt: TGTGCCAGCAGTGACGGGACAGGAAGCACAGATACGCAGTATTTT

j_gene: TRBJ1-3
abundance: few
d_gene: NA
v_gene: TRBV4-2
CDR3aa: CASSQAVSGNTIYF
CDR3nt: TGTGCCAGCAGCCAGGCCGTGTCTGGAAACACCATATATTTT

j_gene: TRBJ1-1
abundance: NA
d_gene: TRBD1
v_gene: TRBV7-9
CDR3aa: CASSIPGQGFTEAFF
CDR3nt: TGTGCCAGCAGCATACCGGGACAGGGGTTCACTGAAGCTTTCTTT

j_gene: TRBJ2-1
abundance: NA
d_gene: TRBD2
v_gene: TRBV7-8
CDR3aa: CASSFSALTSAFNEQFF
CDR3nt: TGTGCCAGCAGCTTTTCGGCGTTAACTAGCGCGTTCAATGAGCAGTTCTTC

j_gene: TRBJ2-2
abundance: NA
d_gene: NA
v_gene: TRBV12-3/TRBV12-4
CDR3aa: CASSLGGSYTGELFF
CDR3nt: TGTGCCAGCAGTTTAGGGGGCAGCTACACCGGGGAGCTGTTTTTT

j_gene: TRBJ2-1
abundance: NA
d_gene: TRBD2
v_gene: TRBV20-1
CDR3aa: CSARAPAGGFNEQFF
CDR3nt: TGCAGTGCTAGAGCTCCAGCGGGAGGTTTCAATGAGCAGTTCTTC

j_gene: TRBJ2-4
abundance: NA
d_gene: TRBD2
v_gene: TRBV6-1
CDR3aa: CASSAPTSDPKNIQYF
CDR3nt: TGTGCCAGCAGTGCTCCCACTAGCGATCCCAAAAACATTCAGTACTTC

j_gene: TRBJ2-1
abundance: many
d_gene: TRBD1
v_gene: TRBV29-1
CDR3aa: CSVQGAWEQFF
CDR3nt: TGCAGCGTCCAGGGGGCATGGGAGCAGTTCTTC